Included here is one T cell receptor beta chain sequence, with context. What it binds is unknown. Sequencing was performed with immunoSEQ multiplex PCR; in TCRdb, only in-frame clones are kept and a portion is missing. The table includes 100,000 to 150,000 clones, roughly nine tenths detected once. This record belongs to a study of cytomegalovirus exposure and HLA in healthy donors. General study findings and limits: Three of the chains that were CMV-associated were confirmed in vitro to be specific for CMV antigens. As was reported, the classifier diagnosed cytomegalovirus status with high specificity and sensitivity.

This receptor was obtained from a woman aged 18-29 years in good health and CMV-seronegative. Sample: PBMCs.

In nucleotides, the CDR3 is TGTGCCAGCAGCTTAGAGCGGGGGACAGTCATTGGCTACACCTTC. Translation gives CASSLERGTVIGYTF. V is TRBV7-6 and J is TRBJ1-2, with TRBD1 identical over 7 bases. The CDR3 contains 15 residues. Germline trimming cut 1 base from V and 7 bases from J; bases unmatched to any gene: 9. Per the germline V gene, CDR1 is SGHVS and CDR2 is FNYEAQ.